Described below is a single T cell receptor (beta chain) sequence and its context. The CDR3 covers 17 residues. V lost 0 bases to trimming and J lost 0 bases, with 13 bases between them. Germline V gene sequence: CDR1 SGDLS, CDR2 YYNGEE. This entry belongs to a study of CD8+ T cells in alopecia areata. Reverse transcribed after extraction, RNA yielded cDNA as the sequencing template. Profiled with immunoSEQ multiplex PCR; TCRdb holds only in-frame clones, not every one. The table shows about 120,000 clones, with more than 40% occurring only once. Treatment described: oral pan-JAK inhibitor, 5-10 mg twice daily.

V usage is TRBV9 and J usage is TRBJ1-3; no firm D call. This TCR was sampled from a human donor with alopecia areata. Sequenced material: CD4+ T cells sorted from blood, taken at week 4, from a patient treated with tofacitinib. The CDR3 DNA reads TGTGCCAGCAGCGTAGAGCTTAAACGGAGCTCTGGAAACACCATATATTTT. Translating it yields CASSVELKRSSGNTIYF.